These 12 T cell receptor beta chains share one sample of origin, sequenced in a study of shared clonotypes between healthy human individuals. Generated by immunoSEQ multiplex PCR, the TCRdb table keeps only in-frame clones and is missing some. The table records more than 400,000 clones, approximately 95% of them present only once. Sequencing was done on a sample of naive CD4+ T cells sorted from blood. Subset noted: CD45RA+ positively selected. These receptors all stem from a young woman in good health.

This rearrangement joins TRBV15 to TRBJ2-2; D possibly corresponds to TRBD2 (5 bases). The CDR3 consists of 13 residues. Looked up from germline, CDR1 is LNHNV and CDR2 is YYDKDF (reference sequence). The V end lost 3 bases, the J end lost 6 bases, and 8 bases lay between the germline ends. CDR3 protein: CATSSRGAGELFF. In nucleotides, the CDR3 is TGTGCCACCAGCAGCCGGGGAGCCGGGGAGCTGTTTTTT.

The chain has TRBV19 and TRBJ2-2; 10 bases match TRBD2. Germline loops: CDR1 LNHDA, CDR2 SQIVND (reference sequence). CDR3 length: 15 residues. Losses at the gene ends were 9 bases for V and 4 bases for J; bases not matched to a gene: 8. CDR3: CASDIAGGGTGELFF. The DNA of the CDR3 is TGTGCCAGCGATATAGCGGGAGGTGGCACCGGGGAGCTGTTTTTT.

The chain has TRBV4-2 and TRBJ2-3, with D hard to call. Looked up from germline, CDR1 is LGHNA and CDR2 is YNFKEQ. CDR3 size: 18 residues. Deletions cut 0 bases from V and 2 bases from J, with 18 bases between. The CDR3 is CASSQDSLTMVFTDTQYF. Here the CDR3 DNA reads TGTGCCAGCAGCCAAGATTCGCTCACTATGGTCTTCACAGATACGCAGTATTTT.

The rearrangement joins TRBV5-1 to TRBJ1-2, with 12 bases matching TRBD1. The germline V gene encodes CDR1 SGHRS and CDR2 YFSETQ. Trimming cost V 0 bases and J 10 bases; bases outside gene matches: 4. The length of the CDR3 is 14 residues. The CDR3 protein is CASSLGDRGPDYTF. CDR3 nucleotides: TGCGCCAGCAGCTTGGGGGACAGGGGGCCGGACTACACCTTC.

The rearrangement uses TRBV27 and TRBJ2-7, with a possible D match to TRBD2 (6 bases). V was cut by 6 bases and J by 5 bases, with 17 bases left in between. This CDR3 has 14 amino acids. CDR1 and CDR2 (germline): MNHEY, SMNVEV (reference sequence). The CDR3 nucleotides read TGTGCCAGCAGACTAGCCGGAGAACTTAACGAGCAGTACTTC. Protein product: CASRLAGELNEQYF.

The CDR3 DNA follows: TGCGCCAGCAGCCGGGACACGGATGGGGTTGGAGCCTACGAGCAGTACTTC. Its protein product is CASSRDTDGVGAYEQYF. V and J are TRBV5-1 and TRBJ2-7; a possible D gene is TRBD1 (6 bases). The CDR3 covers 17 residues. The germline gives CDR1 SGHRS, CDR2 YFSETQ. Trimming removed 4 bases at V and 2 bases at J, with 22 bases between.

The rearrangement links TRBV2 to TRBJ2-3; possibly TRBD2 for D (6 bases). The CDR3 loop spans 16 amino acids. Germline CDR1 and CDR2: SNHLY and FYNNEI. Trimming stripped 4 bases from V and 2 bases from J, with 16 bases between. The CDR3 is CASSGRGVINTDTQYF. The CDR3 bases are TGTGCCAGCAGTGGGCGCGGGGTTATTAACACAGATACGCAGTATTTT.

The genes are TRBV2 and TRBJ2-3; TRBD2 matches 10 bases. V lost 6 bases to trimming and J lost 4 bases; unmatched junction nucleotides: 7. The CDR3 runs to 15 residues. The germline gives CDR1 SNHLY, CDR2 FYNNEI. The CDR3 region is CASRLQREGSDTQYF. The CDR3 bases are TGTGCCAGCAGACTGCAGCGGGAGGGTTCAGATACGCAGTATTTT.

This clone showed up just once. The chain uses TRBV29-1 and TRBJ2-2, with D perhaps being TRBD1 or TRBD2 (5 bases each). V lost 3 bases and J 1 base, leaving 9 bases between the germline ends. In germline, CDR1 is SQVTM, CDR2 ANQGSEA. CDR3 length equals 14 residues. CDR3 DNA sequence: TGCAGCGTTGAGGGGGAGCTGAACACCGGGGAGCTGTTTTTT. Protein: CSVEGELNTGELFF.

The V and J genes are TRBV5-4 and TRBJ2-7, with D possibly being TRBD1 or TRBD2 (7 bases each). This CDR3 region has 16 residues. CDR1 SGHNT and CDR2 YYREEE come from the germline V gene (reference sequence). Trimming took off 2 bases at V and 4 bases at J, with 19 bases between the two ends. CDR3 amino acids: CASSFRGAGVSYEQYF. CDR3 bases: TGTGCCAGCAGCTTCAGGGGGGCGGGAGTCTCTTACGAGCAGTACTTC.

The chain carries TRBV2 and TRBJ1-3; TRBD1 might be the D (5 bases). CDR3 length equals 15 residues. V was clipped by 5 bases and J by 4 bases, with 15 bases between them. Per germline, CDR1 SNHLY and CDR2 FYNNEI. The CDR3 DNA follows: TGTGCCAGCAGTCGTCTGGGGGAAGCGGGAAACACCATATATTTT. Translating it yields CASSRLGEAGNTIYF.

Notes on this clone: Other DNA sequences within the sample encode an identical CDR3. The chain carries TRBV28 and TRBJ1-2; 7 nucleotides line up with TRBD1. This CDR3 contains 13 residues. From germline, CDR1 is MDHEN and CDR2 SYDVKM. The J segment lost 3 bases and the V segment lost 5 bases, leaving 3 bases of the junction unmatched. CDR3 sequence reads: CASSTQGDYGYTF. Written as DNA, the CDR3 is TGTGCCAGCAGTACCCAGGGGGACTATGGCTACACCTTC.